This TCR beta chain stems from a study of blood T cell repertoires in COVID-19. Study overall: Acute-phase and convalescent COVID-19 samples originated in the United States, Italy and Spain.

Libraries were prepared by immunoSEQ multiplex PCR; TCRdb keeps only in-frame clonotypes and omits some of them. The repertoire has some 260,000 clones, 70% to 90% of them found once; the top ten carry approximately 2.2%. Germline values: CDR1 SGHRS, CDR2 YFSETQ. The CDR3 contains 15 residues. Trimming shortened V by 0 bases and J by 0 bases, and 7 bases separated the two germline ends. V usage is TRBV5-1 and J usage is TRBJ1-5, with D unclear. Sequenced input: peripheral blood. This TCR came from a woman between 35 and 50 years old who had recovered from COVID-19. The CDR3 DNA sequence: TGCGCCAGCAGCTTGGGAGGCTATAGCAATCAGCCCCAGCATTTT. Encoded protein: CASSLGGYSNQPQHF.